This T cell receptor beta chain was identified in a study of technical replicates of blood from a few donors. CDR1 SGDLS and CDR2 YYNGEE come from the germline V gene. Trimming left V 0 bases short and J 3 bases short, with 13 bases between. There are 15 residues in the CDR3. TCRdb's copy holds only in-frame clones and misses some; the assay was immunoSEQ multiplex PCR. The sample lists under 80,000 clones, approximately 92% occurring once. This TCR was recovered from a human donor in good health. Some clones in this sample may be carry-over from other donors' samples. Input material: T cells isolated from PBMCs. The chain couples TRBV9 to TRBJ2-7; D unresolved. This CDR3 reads CASSVAVGEIYEQYF. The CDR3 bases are TGTGCCAGCAGCGTAGCTGTCGGAGAGATCTACGAGCAGTACTTC.